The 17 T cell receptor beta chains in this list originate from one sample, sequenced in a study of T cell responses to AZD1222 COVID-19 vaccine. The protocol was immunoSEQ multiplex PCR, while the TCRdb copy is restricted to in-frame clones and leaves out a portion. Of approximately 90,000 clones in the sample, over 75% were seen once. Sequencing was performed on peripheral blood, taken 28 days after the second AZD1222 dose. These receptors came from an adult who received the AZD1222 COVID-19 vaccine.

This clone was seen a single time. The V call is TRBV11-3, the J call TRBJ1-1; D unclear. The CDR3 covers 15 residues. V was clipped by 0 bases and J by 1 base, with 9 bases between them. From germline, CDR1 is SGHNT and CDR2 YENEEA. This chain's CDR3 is CASSLDPTENTEAFF. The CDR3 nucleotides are TGTGCCAGCAGCTTAGATCCGACGGAGAACACTGAAGCTTTCTTT.

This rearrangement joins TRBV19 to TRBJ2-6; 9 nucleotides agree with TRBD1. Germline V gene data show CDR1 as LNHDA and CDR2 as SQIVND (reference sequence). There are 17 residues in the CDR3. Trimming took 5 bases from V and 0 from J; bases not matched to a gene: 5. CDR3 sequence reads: CASSRDRDASGANVLTF. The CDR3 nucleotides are TGTGCCAGTAGTCGGGACAGGGATGCCTCTGGGGCCAACGTCCTGACTTTC.

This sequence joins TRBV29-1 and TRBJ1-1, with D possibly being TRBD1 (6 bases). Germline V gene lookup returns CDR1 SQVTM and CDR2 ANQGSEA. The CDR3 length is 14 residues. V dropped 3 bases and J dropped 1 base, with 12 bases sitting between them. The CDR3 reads CSVEGGSENTEAFF. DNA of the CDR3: TGCAGCGTTGAGGGGGGCAGTGAGAACACTGAAGCTTTCTTT.

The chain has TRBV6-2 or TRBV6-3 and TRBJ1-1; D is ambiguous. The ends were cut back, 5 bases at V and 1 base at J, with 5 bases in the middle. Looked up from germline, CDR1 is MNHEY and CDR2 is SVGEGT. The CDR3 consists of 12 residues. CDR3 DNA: TGTGCCAGCAGTACGCGGAACACTGAAGCTTTCTTT. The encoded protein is CASSTRNTEAFF.

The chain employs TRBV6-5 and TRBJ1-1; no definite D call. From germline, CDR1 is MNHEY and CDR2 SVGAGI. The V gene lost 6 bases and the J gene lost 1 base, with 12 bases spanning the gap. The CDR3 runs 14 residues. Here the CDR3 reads CASSLGPQNTEAFF. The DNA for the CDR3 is TGTGCCAGCAGCCTAGGACCGCAGAACACTGAAGCTTTCTTT.

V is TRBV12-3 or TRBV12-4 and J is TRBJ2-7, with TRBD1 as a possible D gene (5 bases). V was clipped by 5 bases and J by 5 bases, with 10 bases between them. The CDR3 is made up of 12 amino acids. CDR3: CASSEKGDEQYF. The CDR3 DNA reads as TGTGCCAGCAGTGAAAAAGGGGACGAGCAGTACTTC.

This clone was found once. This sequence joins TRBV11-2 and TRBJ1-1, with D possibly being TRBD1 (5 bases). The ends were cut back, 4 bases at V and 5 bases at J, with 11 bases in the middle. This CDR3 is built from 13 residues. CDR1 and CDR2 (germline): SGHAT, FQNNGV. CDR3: CASSSDSRTEAFF. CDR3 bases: TGTGCCAGCAGCTCCGACAGCAGAACTGAAGCTTTCTTT.

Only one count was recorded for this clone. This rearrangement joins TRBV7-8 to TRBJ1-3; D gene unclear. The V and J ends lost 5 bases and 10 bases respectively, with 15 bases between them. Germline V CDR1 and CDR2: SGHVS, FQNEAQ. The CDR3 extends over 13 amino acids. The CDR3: CASSPEQYRTIYF. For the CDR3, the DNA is TGTGCCAGCAGCCCTGAACAGTACCGGACCATATATTTT.

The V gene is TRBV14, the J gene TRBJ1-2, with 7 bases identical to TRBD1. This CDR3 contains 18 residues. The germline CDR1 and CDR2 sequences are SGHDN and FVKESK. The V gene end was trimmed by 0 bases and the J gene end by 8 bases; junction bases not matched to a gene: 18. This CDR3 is CASSQDLGRNMRGLGYTF. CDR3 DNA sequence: TGTGCCAGCAGCCAAGATCTTGGGCGTAACATGAGGGGGCTAGGCTACACCTTC.

The CDR3, as DNA: TGTGCCAGCAGTAGACCTAACACCGGGGAGCTGTTTTTT. Protein sequence: CASSRPNTGELFF. The chain has TRBV5-6 and TRBJ2-2; D is unresolved. The CDR3 totals 13 residues. Germline CDR1 SGHDT, CDR2 YYEEEE. V was shortened by 5 bases and J by 2 bases, with 7 bases between the two germline ends.

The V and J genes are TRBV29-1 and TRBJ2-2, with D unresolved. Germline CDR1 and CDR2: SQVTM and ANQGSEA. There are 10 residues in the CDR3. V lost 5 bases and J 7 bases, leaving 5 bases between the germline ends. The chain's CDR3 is CSVFVGELFF. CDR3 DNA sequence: TGCAGCGTTTTTGTCGGGGAGCTGTTTTTT.

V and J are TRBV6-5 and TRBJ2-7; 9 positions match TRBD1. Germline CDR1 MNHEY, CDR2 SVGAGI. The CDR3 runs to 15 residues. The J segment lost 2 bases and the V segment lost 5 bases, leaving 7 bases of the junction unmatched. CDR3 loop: CASSTGGDLTYEQYF. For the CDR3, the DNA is TGTGCCAGCAGTACAGGGGGCGACTTAACCTACGAGCAGTACTTC.

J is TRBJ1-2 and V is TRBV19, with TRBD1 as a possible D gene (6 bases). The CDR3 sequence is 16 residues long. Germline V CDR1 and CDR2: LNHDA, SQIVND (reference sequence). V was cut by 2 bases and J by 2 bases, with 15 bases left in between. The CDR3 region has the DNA TGTGCCAGTAGTATAACAGGGTTCCTATCCAACTATGGCTACACCTTC. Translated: CASSITGFLSNYGYTF.

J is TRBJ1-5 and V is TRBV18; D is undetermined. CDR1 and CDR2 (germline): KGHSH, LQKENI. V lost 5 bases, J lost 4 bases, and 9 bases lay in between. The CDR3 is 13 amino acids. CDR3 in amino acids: CASSSLVNQPQHF. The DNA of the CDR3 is TGTGCCAGCTCATCACTGGTTAATCAGCCCCAGCATTTT.

The CDR3 reads CASSEVGVGDTQYF. CDR3 DNA: TGCGCCAGCAGTGAGGTGGGGGTGGGAGATACGCAGTATTTT. The V and J genes are TRBV10-2 and TRBJ2-3; tentatively, D is TRBD1 or TRBD2 (5 bases each). CDR3 size: 14 residues. Looked up from germline, CDR1 is WSHSY and CDR2 is SAAADI. The V and J ends lost 2 bases and 5 bases respectively, with 11 bases between them.

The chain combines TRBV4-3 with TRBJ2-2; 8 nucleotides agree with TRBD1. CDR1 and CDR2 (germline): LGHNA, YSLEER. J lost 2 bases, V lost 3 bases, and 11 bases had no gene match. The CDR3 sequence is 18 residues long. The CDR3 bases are TGCGCCAGCAGCCACGGCGAAGGGACAGGCCTTAACACCGGGGAGCTGTTTTTT. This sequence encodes CASSHGEGTGLNTGELFF.

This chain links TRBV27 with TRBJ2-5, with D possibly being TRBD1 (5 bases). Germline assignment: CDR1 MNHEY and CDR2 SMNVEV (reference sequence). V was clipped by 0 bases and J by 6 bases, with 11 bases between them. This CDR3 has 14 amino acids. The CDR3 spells CASSLSWGSQTQYF. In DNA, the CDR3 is TGTGCCAGCAGTTTATCGTGGGGCAGCCAGACCCAGTACTTC.